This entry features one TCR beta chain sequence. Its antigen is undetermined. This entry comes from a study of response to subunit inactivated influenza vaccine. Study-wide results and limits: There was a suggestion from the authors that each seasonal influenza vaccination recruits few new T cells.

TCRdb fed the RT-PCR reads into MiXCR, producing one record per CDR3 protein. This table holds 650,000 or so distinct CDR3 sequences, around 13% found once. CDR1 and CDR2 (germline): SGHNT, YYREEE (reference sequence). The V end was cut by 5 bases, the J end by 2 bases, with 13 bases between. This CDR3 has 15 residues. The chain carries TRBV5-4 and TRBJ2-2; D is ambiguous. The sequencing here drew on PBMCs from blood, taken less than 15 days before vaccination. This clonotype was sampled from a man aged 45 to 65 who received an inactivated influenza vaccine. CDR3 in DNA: TGTGCCAGCAGACTTCAGGAATTAAACACCGGGGAGCTGTTTTTT. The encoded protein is CASRLQELNTGELFF.